This T cell receptor beta chain appears in the sequencing data of a study of cytomegalovirus exposure and HLA in healthy donors. Study results and caveats: Most observed TCR sequences were rare, whereas some public TCRs were detected in many donors. The tendency of first-cohort TCR clusters to co-occur in the 90 to 150 validation repertoires emerged from a later analysis.

Assay used: immunoSEQ multiplex PCR; TCRdb lists only in-frame clones, some missing. The data contain some 190,000 clones, more than 70% of them singletons. Concerning this clone itself: Its specificity is unknown.

This CDR3 is 13 amino acids long. Germline V CDR1 and CDR2: MNHNS, SASEGT. Trimming cost V 6 bases and J 8 bases, with 16 bases left between them. The chain uses TRBV6-1 and TRBJ1-2, with no clear D. Sequenced input: PBMCs. This receptor was obtained from a woman aged 18 to 35 in good health and CMV-seronegative. The CDR3 spells CASSYRPELGYTF. For the CDR3, the DNA is TGTGCCAGCAGCTATAGACCGGAGCTGGGCTACACCTTC.